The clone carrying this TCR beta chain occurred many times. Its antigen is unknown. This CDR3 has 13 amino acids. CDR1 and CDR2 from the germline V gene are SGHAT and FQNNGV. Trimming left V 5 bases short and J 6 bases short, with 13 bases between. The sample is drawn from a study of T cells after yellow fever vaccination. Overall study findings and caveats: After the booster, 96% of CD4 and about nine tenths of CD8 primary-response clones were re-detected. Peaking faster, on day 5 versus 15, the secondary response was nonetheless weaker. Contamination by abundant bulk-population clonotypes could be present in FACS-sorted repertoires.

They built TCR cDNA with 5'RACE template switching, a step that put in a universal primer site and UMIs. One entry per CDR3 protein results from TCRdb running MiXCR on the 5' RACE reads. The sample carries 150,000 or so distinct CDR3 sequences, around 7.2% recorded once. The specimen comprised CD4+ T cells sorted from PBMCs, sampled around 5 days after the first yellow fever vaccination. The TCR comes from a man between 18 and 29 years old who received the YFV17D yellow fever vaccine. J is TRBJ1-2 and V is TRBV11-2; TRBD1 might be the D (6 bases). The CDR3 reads CASSQQGWDGYTF. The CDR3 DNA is TGTGCCAGCAGCCAACAGGGTTGGGATGGCTACACCTTC.